This TCR beta chain originates from a study of cytomegalovirus exposure and HLA in healthy donors (dated by TCRdb to the late 2010s). About the investigation overall: In an earlier analysis of several hundred of the donors, 250 to 350 Gb of sequence data and 117 million unique TCR beta sequences from roughly 200 million T cells were reported. An early release covering about 600 HLA-typed donors comprised about 290 gigabases of sequencing data and approximately 80 million unique TCR sequences. Among the approximately 400 genotyped donors, around 81% belonged to the genetic ancestry cluster associated with self-reported Caucasian donors. The study aimed to test whether cataloging public T cell receptors could reveal signatures of past pathogen exposure. The study used immunosequencing to profile the T cell repertoires of several hundred subjects and linked those repertoires to cytomegalovirus serostatus. In addition to the first cohort of 650 to 750 subjects, a separate validation cohort of under 150 different subjects was used. The study combined high-throughput TCR immunosequencing, statistical association of individual TCRs with disease status, and machine learning to predict cytomegalovirus infection status. To study patterns of TCR occurrence, a later analysis re-analyzed previously published TCR beta repertoires from under 750 donors and added high-resolution HLA genotyping. In the later analysis, no new phenotypic data were used to find candidate immune exposures; instead, reliance was placed on TCR beta sequences and their occurrence across donors. To decide whether each TCR beta V gene segment behaved as functional or pseudogenic, an earlier analysis of fewer than 750 of the donors relied on high-throughput TCR beta sequencing. Donor age, sex, ethnicity and CMV serostatus were compiled together with the repertoire data. A later genetic analysis used genome-wide SNP genotypes for about three fifths of the 666 donors, treating that subset as a discovery cohort. All discovery cohort repertoires had been generated using a single sequencing platform. HLA typing covered class I and class II loci at four-digit resolution. Typing coverage differed by locus: A, B, C, DRB1 and DQB1 were typed in roughly 620-630 donors, DQA1 in about 500, DPA1 in 600 to 610, and DPB1 in roughly 450. Roughly five DR-DQ haplotypes were handled as single units for association and clustering because linkage in the cohort was strong. Among 398 genotyped donors of the cohort, an average of 235,054 unique TCR beta nucleotide sequences were sequenced per donor, 15% to 20% of them non-productive. On the study overall, not on this receptor specifically: A later analysis found that TCR association rates varied across HLA loci, with DRB1 alleles showing the most associated TCRs and HLA-C alleles the fewest. V-gene and J-gene trimming of TCR beta chains was associated with a missense DCLRE1C variant in a later genetic analysis, and the association was replicated in an independent cohort. In this cohort, only TCR beta chains were sequenced, and detectable features were limited by the absence of alpha or paired-chain data. When HLA alleles, especially DR and DQ, strongly co-occurred, TCR associations were difficult to assign to individual alleles. Because counts were too low, around 18 rarely observed V segments, including chromosome 9 orphons, were left out of the earlier analysis of 587 of the donors. Most TCR sequences were observed very rarely across donors, whereas some public TCRs were present in many individuals. The only immune exposure information available for the cohort was CMV serostatus. In a later analysis, most CMV-associated TCR beta chains were found to appear HLA-restricted, with HLA associations seemingly driven largely by CMV exposure. In a later analysis, HLA-associated TCR beta chains were found to be more clonally expanded and to have lower generation probabilities than equally common non-associated chains. In an earlier analysis of some 500 of the donors, most TCR beta V segments appeared in productive rearrangements about 87% or about 30% of the time, broadly matching IMGT annotations. Three of the identified cytomegalovirus-associated TCR beta chains were confirmed in vitro to be specific for cytomegalovirus antigens. In the study, 150 to 200 TCR beta chains were listed as associated with cytomegalovirus. The sequencing pipeline was judged likely to have produced a cluster of highly shared sequence variants as a technical artifact. According to a later genetic analysis, donors in an Asian-associated ancestry cluster had fewer N-insertions in productive TCRs than the approximately 690-donor mean. Cytomegalovirus status was reported to be diagnosed by the classifier with high specificity and sensitivity in both the original and validation cohorts. Because HLA typing was missing for some donors at each locus, association tests included only the typed subset. Correlated functional status among segregating V segments might reflect linkage disequilibrium, but an unknown experimental factor could not be ruled out. The presence/absence analyses assumed that sequencing depth was roughly uniform across donors, and that assumption may not be true. Some IMGT-functional V segments, including TRBV6-2 and TRBV6-3, could not be distinguished by the 87-base-pair reads and were therefore excluded. A further reported finding was that TCR beta sequences accurately predicted the HLA-A and HLA-B alleles for most subjects in the first cohort. Specific HLA alleles were associated with over 15,000 TCR beta sequences at a false discovery rate of 0.05 in a later analysis. The authors suggested that the approach could potentially be generalized to other disease states and immunological phenotypes. According to a later analysis, parvovirus B19, influenza, CMV and Epstein-Barr virus appeared linked to several top co-occurrence clusters.

Clipping removes 5 bases from V and 6 bases from J, with 6 as the unmatched junction base count. CDR1 and CDR2 (MNHNS, SASEGT) derive from the germline V gene. The CDR3, from cysteine to phenylalanine, totals 14 residues. Of the read, only the CDR3 DNA is kept; its 42 bases are in frame from base 1. In total, 600 or so healthy bone marrow donors made up the cohort. At the time of sampling, every cohort member was nominally healthy, though immune exposures that went unrecorded were likely present. The donor tested CMV seronegative and was one of the 352 seronegative cohort members. Every donor gave a peripheral blood sample, and the peripheral blood mononuclear cells from that sample were used for TCR beta sequencing. The Qiagen DNeasy Blood Extraction Kit was used to extract genomic DNA from the blood cell samples. Receptor libraries were prepared by the immunoSEQ multiplex PCR assay. The multiplex PCR relied on a mix of 60 forward primers for TCR Vbeta segments and 13 reverse primers for TCR Jbeta segments. Amplification of the CDR3 region of rearranged TCR beta genes was performed with a multiplex PCR assay on genomic DNA. The Illumina HiSeq System was used to sequence the amplified TCR beta libraries as 87-base-pair reads. The authors' analysis ran thus. Across the roughly 640 repertoires, a later analysis counted roughly 77 million unique TCR beta chains, roughly 11 million of which were shared by at least two donors. A nearest-neighbor algorithm error-corrected the raw reads and collapsed the reads into unique sequences, merging closely related sequences to remove PCR and sequencing errors. Alignment of CDR3 sequences to IMGT reference sequences was used to assign V, D and J gene segments. For a sequence to be retained, at least a six-nucleotide match to both a V gene segment and a J gene segment was required. A rearrangement was called productive if the CDR3 had no stop codons and remained in frame with V and J, and every other rearrangement was called non-productive. CDR3 was defined according to IMGT convention as the region running from the second conserved V-encoded cysteine to the conserved J-encoded phenylalanine. Sequences without an unambiguous match to a single V gene segment were excluded from the earlier analysis of 587 of the donors. An earlier analysis of several hundred of the donors called V segments functional above 56.7% productive rearrangements and segregating when the between-donor standard deviation exceeded 5%. To diagnose cytomegalovirus status from the catalog of TCR beta chain sequences, a statistical classification framework was built. In a later analysis, V and J genes were assigned by comparing TCR nucleotide sequences against IMGT/GENE-DB human TR gene sequences. The TCRdist pipeline was used in a later analysis to assign CDR3 sequences and most-parsimonious VDJ recombination scenarios. In a later analysis, each TCR beta chain was defined by its CDR3 amino acid sequence together with its V-gene family, and reads lacking a unique V-gene family were excluded. A later analysis removed several hundred highly shared, low-generation-probability nucleotide sequences to deal with suspected cross-contamination and a sequencing artifact. In a later analysis, a clonal expansion index was calculated for each public chain from normalized within-repertoire ranks of inferred template counts. In a later analysis, generation probabilities were computed with a VDJ recombination model fitted to out-of-frame rearrangements, and the resulting probabilities were checked against IGoR. In a later analysis, TCR-TCR, TCR-HLA and TCR-CMV co-occurrence was scored with hypergeometric tests, and a repertoire-size bias correction was applied to TCR pairs. To estimate false discovery rates, a later analysis permuted the HLA or CMV assignments 20 times. In a later analysis, co-occurring TCRs were grouped using DBSCAN, with TCRdist sequence similarity added in when clustering inside HLA-allele-positive subsets. Repertoires with fewer than 30,000 or more than 120,000 public chains were left out of co-occurrence clustering, as were a handful of repertoires with anomalous nucleotide sharing. The table was pulled from immuneACCESS by TCRdb, which kept in-frame rearrangements only. Such tables lose some clones; where checked, under half of the loss comes from unresolved V genes, and the rest has no known cause. Clone size and the V and J calls come from that table; the DNA yielded D and trimming. This sample comprises tens of thousands of clones, 73% of them detected only once. The top ten constitute roughly 5.3% of the sample.

With respect to this clone: Its antigen target is currently unknown. Base qualities are missing; no much larger clone stands one base away.

The sequenced material came from PBMCs. The receptor comes from a man aged 50 to 60 in good health and CMV-seronegative. Here the chain combines TRBV6-1 and TRBJ1-5; 8 central bases correspond to TRBD1. The CDR3 protein is CASSNSGGVQPQHF. The sequenced DNA: TGTGCCAGCAGTAACTCAGGGGGCGTTCAGCCCCAGCATTTT.